The 4 T cell receptor beta chains given below trace back to one sample, sequenced in a study of T-cell memory formation after mild COVID-19. TCRdb re-called the 5' RACE reads through MiXCR, storing one row per CDR3 protein. The data contain approximately 350,000 distinct CDR3 sequences, approximately 15% of them seen just once; the ten biggest clones take up 22%. The sequenced sample consisted of PBMCs or a T cell subset sorted from them (not recorded which). The receptors come from a young man who had mild COVID-19 (a few samples of this study predate the infection). Cell type and time point are not known.

Only a few counts were recorded for this clonotype. This chain connects TRBV5-1 to TRBJ2-1; 9 nucleotides line up with TRBD1. The J segment lost 8 bases and the V segment lost 7 bases, leaving 7 bases of the junction unmatched. Germline loops: CDR1 SGHRS, CDR2 YFSETQ. This CDR3 contains 13 residues. CDR3 amino acids: CASRTTGGDEQFF. CDR3 nucleotides: TGCGCCAGCCGAACTACAGGGGGCGATGAGCAGTTCTTC. The complete variable domain, with remaining parts taken from reference TRBV5-1 and TRBJ2-1, reads KAGVTQTPRYLIKTRGQQVTLSCSPISGHRSVSWYQQTPGQGLQFLFEYFSETQRNKGNFPGRFSGRQFSNSRSEMNVSTLELGDSALYLCASRTTGGDEQFFGPGTRLTVL.

The J gene is TRBJ2-6, the V gene TRBV28; D is unclear. The germline V gene encodes CDR1 MDHEN and CDR2 SYDVKM. The V end lost 6 bases, the J end lost 0 bases, and 6 bases lay between the germline ends. The CDR3 loop spans 14 amino acids. The CDR3 protein is CASRPRSGANVLTF. CDR3 nucleotide sequence: TGTGCCAGCAGACCCCGCTCTGGGGCCAACGTCCTGACTTTC.

This rearrangement joins TRBV7-3 to TRBJ2-5, with TRBD1 matching over 7 bases. The CDR3 is 14 residues long. Per germline, CDR1 SGHTA and CDR2 FQGTGA. V trimming: 5 bases; J trimming: 4 bases; junction bases outside the gene matches: 7. The CDR3 coding sequence is TGTGCCAGCAGCCCAGGGGGACAGCGAGAGACCCAGTACTTC. Protein: CASSPGGQRETQYF.

This clonotype was seen many times. The J gene is TRBJ2-7, the V gene TRBV4-1; 11 bases map to TRBD2. Germline trimming cut 4 bases from V and 0 bases from J; bases unmatched to any gene: 11. The CDR3 is made up of 18 amino acids. Germline loops: CDR1 MGHRA, CDR2 YSYEKL. CDR3 DNA sequence: TGCGCCAGCAGCCCCCGTTCTAGCGGGGGGCCTAGCTCCTACGAGCAGTACTTC. It translates to CASSPRSSGGPSSYEQYF.